This TCR beta chain was profiled in a study of vaccination and CD4 T cells after COVID-19. Study details: Ranging from 14 to 241, the interval between dose two and post-vaccine sampling had a median of roughly 73 days. Stimulation of the cells used overlapping spike peptide pools from SARS-CoV-2 and from the common cold coronaviruses HCoV-NL63, HCoV-OC43 and HCoV-229E.

The time point was: late sampling 161 to 241 days after vaccination in a few convalescent patients. Treatment of the sample: approximately 10-day PBMC culture with coronavirus spike peptide pools or control peptides (ViraFEST assay). This CDR3 contains 14 residues. V gave up 0 bases and J gave up 2 bases, with 8 bases separating them. Looked up from germline, CDR1 is SGHDT and CDR2 is YYEEEE. Cultured CD4+ T cells had their DNA profiled by the Oncomine TCR Beta short-read assay. TCRdb re-called the PCR reads with MiXCR, one entry per CDR3 protein. The sample has over 15,000 distinct CDR3 sequences, 45% to 65% seen once. With regard to this clonotype: Its specificity is unknown.

The sequencing used CD4+ T cells from blood, cultured in vitro, collected about 7 months after SARS-CoV-2 vaccination. The receptor was isolated from a human donor who had recovered from COVID-19. The V gene is TRBV5-6, the J gene TRBJ2-5; D not resolved. CDR3 nucleotides: TGTGCCAGCAGCTTGGCCTCGTTTCAAGAGACCCAGTACTTC. The encoded protein is CASSLASFQETQYF.